This T cell receptor beta chain was identified during a study of blood T cells in healthy people across ages. A sample-barcoded 5' primer and a J-beta primer mix were used in a second PCR of about 6 to 11 cycles. MiXCR, applied by TCRdb to the 5' RACE reads, yields one record per CDR3 protein. The sample holds 500,000 to 600,000 distinct CDR3 sequences, 25% to 30% seen once. The CDR3 is 11 residues long. Looked up from germline, CDR1 is ENHRY and CDR2 is SYGVKD. Findings and caveats of the study: Donors of long life had a larger count of naive CD4+ cells and greater diversity than aged donors. Measured against age, TCR beta diversity per million T cells decreased in a roughly linear manner.

This clonotype occurred many times. Its antigen is unknown. The junction does not match germline at one end; this may be a read error. The origin of this receptor is a woman in her seventies in good health. The sequenced material came from blood. V usage is TRBV10-3 and J usage is TRBJ2-1; D gene unclear. CDR3 in DNA: TGTGCCATCGGTGAATACAATGAGCAGTTCTTC. Encoded protein: CAIGEYNEQFF.